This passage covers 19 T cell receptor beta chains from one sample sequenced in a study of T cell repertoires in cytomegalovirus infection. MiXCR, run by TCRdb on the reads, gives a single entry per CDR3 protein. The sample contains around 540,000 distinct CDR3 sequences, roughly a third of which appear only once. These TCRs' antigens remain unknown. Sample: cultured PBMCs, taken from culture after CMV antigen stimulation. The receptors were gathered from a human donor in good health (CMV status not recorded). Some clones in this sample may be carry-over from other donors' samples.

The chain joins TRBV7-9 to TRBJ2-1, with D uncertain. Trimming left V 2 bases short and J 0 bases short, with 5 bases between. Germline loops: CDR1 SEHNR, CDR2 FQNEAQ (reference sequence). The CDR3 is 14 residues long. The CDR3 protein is CASSLSTSYNEQFF. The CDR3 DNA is TGTGCCAGCAGCTTATCGACCTCCTACAATGAGCAGTTCTTC.

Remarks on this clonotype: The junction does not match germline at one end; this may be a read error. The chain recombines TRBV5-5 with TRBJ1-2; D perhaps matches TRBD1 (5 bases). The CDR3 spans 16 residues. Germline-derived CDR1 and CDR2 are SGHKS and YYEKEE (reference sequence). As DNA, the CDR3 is TGTGCCTGCAGCCAATATCCGGGGGTCAGCGCATCTGGCTACACCTTC. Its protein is CACSQYPGVSASGYTF.

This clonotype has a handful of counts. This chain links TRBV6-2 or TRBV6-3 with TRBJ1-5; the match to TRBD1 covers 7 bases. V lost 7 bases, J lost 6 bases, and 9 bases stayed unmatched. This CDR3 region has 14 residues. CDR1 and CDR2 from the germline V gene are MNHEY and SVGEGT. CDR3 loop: CASTDRVMVQPQHF. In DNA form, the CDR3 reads TGTGCCAGCACCGACAGGGTAATGGTTCAGCCCCAGCATTTT.

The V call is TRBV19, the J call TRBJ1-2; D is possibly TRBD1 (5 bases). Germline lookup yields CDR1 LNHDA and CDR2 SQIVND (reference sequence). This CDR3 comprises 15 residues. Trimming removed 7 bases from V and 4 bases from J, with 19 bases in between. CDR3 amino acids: CASTAGTQGSYGYTF. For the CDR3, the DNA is TGTGCCAGTACCGCCGGGACTCAAGGGTCCTATGGCTACACCTTC.

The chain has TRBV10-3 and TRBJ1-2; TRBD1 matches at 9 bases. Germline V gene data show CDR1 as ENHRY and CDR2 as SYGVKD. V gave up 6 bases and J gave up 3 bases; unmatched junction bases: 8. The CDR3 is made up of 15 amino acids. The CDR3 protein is CAIRGQGLPYYGYTF. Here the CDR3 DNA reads TGTGCCATCAGGGGACAGGGACTACCATACTATGGCTACACCTTC.

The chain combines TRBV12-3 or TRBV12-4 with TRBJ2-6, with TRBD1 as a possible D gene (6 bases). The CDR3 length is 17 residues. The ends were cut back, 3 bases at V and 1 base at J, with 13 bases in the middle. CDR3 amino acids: CASSFGTGRSGANVLTF. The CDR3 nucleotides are TGTGCCAGCAGTTTTGGAACAGGGCGGTCTGGGGCCAACGTCCTGACTTTC.

The chain's CDR3 is CASSFTEMDTEAFF. The CDR3 region has the DNA TGTGCCAGCAGCTTTACAGAGATGGACACTGAAGCTTTCTTT. This chain joins TRBV7-9 and TRBJ1-1; D not resolved. CDR3 size: 14 residues. V shed 3 bases and J shed 3 bases, with 11 bases lying between them. Germline V gives CDR1 SEHNR, CDR2 FQNEAQ (reference sequence).

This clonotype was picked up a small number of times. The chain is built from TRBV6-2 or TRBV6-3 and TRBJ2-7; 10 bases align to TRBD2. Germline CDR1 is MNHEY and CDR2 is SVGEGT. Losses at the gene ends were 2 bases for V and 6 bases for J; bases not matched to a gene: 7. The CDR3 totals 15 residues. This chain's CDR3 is CASSYPKGLASEQYF. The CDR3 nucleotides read TGTGCCAGCAGTTACCCGAAGGGACTAGCGTCCGAGCAGTACTTC.

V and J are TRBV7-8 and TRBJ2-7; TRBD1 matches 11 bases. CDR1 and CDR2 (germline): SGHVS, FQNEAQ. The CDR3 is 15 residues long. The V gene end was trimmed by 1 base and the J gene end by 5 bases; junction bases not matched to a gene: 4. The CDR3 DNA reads TGTGCCAGCAGCTTAGGTGGGACAGGGGGAGACGAGCAGTACGTC. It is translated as CASSLGGTGGDEQYV.

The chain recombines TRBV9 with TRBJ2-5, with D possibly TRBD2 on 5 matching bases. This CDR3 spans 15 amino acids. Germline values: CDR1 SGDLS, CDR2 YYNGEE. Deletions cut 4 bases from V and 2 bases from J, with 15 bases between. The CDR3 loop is CASSSQVGKQETQYF. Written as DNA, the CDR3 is TGTGCCAGCAGCTCGCAGGTCGGGAAACAAGAGACCCAGTACTTC.

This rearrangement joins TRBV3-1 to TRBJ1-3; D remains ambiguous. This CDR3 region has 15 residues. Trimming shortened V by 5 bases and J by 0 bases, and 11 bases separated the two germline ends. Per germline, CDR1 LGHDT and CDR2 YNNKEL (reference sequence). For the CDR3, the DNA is TGTGCCAGCAGCATCCGGGCCATCTCTGGAAACACCATATATTTT. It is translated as CASSIRAISGNTIYF.

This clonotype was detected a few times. The CDR3 reads CASSQDLGVSPLHF. Written as DNA, the CDR3 is TGCGCCAGCAGCCAAGATCTTGGGGTTTCACCCCTCCACTTT. The chain has TRBV4-3 and TRBJ1-6; no clear D gene. Trimming left V 0 bases short and J 9 bases short, with 9 bases between. This CDR3 is 14 amino acids long. In germline, CDR1 is LGHNA, CDR2 YSLEER.

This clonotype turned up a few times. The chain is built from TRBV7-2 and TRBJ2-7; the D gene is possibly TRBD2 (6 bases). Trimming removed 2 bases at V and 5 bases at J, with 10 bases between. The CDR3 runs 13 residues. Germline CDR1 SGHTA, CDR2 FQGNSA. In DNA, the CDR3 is TGTGCCAGCAGCTTACCGGGAGTCCACGAGCAGTACTTC. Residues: CASSLPGVHEQYF. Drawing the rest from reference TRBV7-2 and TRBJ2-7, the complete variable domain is GAGVSQSPSNKVTEKGKDVELRCDPISGHTALYWYRQSLGQGLEFLIYFQGNSAPDKSGLPSDRFSAERTGGSVSTLTIQRTQQEDSAVYLCASSLPGVHEQYFGPGTRLTVT.

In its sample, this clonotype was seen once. CDR3: CSAGGAYEQYF. DNA of the CDR3: TGCAGCGCCGGAGGTGCCTACGAGCAGTACTTC. The J gene is TRBJ2-7, the V gene TRBV29-1; perhaps TRBD2 as D (5 bases). V gave up 7 bases and J gave up 2 bases, with 9 bases separating them. The V gene's germline CDR1 is SQVTM and CDR2 ANQGSEA. This CDR3 spans 11 amino acids.

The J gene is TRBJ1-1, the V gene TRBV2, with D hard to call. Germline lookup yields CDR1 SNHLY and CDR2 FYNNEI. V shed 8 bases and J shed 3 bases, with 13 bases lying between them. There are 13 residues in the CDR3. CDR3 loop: CASRKNWDTEAFF. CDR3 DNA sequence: TGTGCCAGCCGGAAAAATTGGGACACTGAAGCTTTCTTT.

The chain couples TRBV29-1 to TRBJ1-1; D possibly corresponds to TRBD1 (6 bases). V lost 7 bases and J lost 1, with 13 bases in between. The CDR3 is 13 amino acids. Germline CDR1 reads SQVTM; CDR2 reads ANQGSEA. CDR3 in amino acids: CSAPKGENTEAFF. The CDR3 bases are TGCAGCGCCCCAAAGGGGGAGAACACTGAAGCTTTCTTT.

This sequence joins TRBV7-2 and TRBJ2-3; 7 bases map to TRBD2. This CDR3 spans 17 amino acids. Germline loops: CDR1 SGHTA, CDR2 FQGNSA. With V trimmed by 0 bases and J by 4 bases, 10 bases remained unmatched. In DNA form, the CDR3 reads TGTGCCAGCAGCTTAGCGCTTGCGGGACGGGGGGCAGATACGCAGTATTTT. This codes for CASSLALAGRGADTQYF.

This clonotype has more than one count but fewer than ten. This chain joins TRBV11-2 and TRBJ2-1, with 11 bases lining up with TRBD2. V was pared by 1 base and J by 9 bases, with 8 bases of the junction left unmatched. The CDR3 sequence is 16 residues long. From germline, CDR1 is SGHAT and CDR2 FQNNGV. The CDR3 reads CASSLGSLAGGGEQFF. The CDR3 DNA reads TGTGCCAGCAGCTTAGGGTCTTTAGCGGGAGGGGGTGAGCAGTTCTTC.

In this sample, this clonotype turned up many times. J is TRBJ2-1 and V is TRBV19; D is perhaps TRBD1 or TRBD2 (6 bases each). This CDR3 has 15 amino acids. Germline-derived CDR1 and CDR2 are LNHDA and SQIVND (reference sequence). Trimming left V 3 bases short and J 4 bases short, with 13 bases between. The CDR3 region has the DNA TGTGCCAGTAGTATCACTGGGGGGCGGTACAATGAGCAGTTCTTC. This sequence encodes CASSITGGRYNEQFF.